Following are 4 T cell receptor beta chains from one sample sequenced in a study of high-grade serous ovarian cancer treatment subgroups (dated by TCRdb to the early 2020s). Tumor samples were collected prior to definitive surgery or chemotherapy. To prepare the library, the immunoSEQ multiplex PCR assay was applied. Entries here come from immuneACCESS through TCRdb and include only in-frame sequences with V and J called. Some clones fail to appear in such tables; in the studies checked, an unresolved V gene covers under half of the shortfall, and the cause of the remainder is unknown. Counted in this sample were about 5,200 clones; roughly 69% of them appeared once. The top ten clones comprise roughly 15% of the sample. The sequencing sample was made of tumor tissue. These receptors came from a human donor with high-grade serous ovarian cancer.

This clone was seen only once. The chain uses TRBV4-2 and TRBJ2-1; TRBD2 aligns across 11 bases. Germline CDR1 is LGHNA and CDR2 is YNFKEQ. The CDR3 runs 15 residues. The junction had 3 bases not matched to a gene; V was cut back by 4 bases and J by 4 bases. The DNA of the CDR3 is TGTGCCAGCAGCCCCGGGACTAGCGGTTACAATGAGCAGTTCTTC. Translating gives CASSPGTSGYNEQFF.

CDR3 coding DNA: TGTGCCAGCAGCTTAGAGGGTCTAAACACCATATATTTT. Protein product: CASSLEGLNTIYF. This chain uses TRBV7-9 with TRBJ1-3; no clear D. Germline CDR1 SEHNR, CDR2 FQNEAQ (reference sequence). The V gene lost 1 base and the J gene lost 6 bases, with 7 bases spanning the gap. The CDR3 covers 13 residues. The variable domain in full, completed from reference TRBV7-9 and TRBJ1-3, reads DTGVSQNPRHKITKRGQNVTFRCDPISEHNRLYWYRQTLGQGPEFLTYFQNEAQLEKSRLLSDRFSAERPKGSFSTLEIQRTEQGDSAMYLCASSLEGLNTIYFGEGSWLTVV.

The V and J genes are TRBV28 and TRBJ1-6; 7 positions match TRBD1. Germline assignment: CDR1 MDHEN and CDR2 SYDVKM. The CDR3 length is 15 residues. V was clipped by 3 bases and J by 10 bases; unmatched bases: 9. The CDR3 sequence: CASSLEDRVGSPLHF. In DNA, the CDR3 is TGTGCCAGCAGTTTGGAAGACAGGGTAGGATCACCCCTCCACTTT.

CDR3 residues: CSVWTANYGYTF. DNA of the CDR3: TGCAGCGTCTGGACAGCCAACTATGGCTACACCTTC. This chain joins TRBV29-1 and TRBJ1-2, with D possibly being TRBD1 (6 bases). Germline CDR1 reads SQVTM; CDR2 reads ANQGSEA. The CDR3 has 12 amino acids. Trimming removed 6 bases from V and 2 bases from J, with 10 bases in between.